This T cell receptor beta chain is from a study of vaccination and CD4 T cells after COVID-19. Study background: Samples taken post-COVID came a median about 100 days after diagnosis, ranging from 35 to 161.

Trimming took off 0 bases at V and 3 bases at J, with 11 bases between the two ends. CDR3 size: 15 residues. Germline V gene sequence: CDR1 MNHNS, CDR2 SASEGT. Stated treatment: roughly ten-day PBMC culture with coronavirus spike peptide pools or control peptides (ViraFEST assay). Before TCRs were sequenced, ViraFEST expanded antigen-specific T cells with peptide pools. The positive PCR dates, which preceded the US Alpha, Beta and Delta variants, fell between March and December 2020. Wells contained 1.8 million or so PBMCs each, and these were cultured with about 10 IU/ml IL-2 and around 10 ug/ml peptide pools. Concerning this clonotype: The antigen is unknown.

Cultured CD4+ T cell DNA was sequenced using the Oncomine TCR Beta short-read assay. TCRdb reanalysed the PCR reads using MiXCR and keeps one entry per CDR3 protein. The sample has about 14,000 distinct CDR3 sequences, 50% to 75% seen once. V and J are TRBV6-1 and TRBJ1-2, with a tentative D call TRBD1 (5 bases). The sample was CD4+ T cells from blood, cultured in vitro. This clonotype was obtained from a human donor who had recovered from COVID-19. CDR3 DNA: TGTGCCAGCAGTGAAGCGGGGGTCCAATACTATGGCTACACCTTC. It is translated as CASSEAGVQYYGYTF.